This TCR beta chain came from a study of blood T cell repertoires in COVID-19. Study-wide background: COVID-19 samples collected from the United States, Italy and Spain covered acute and convalescent phases. PBMCs, B-cell-depleted T cells, or T cells were the source of the cDNA or gDNA that made up the material.

Original handling: From reference gene primer amplification, estimates of nucleated cell counts were derived. The repertoire was sequenced with immunoSEQ multiplex PCR; TCRdb's copy has only in-frame clones and lacks some. V, J and clone size reflect that table, while D and trimming were determined from the DNA. The table shows about 390,000 clones, with around 87% occurring only once. Followed longitudinally, the Seattle patients had been enrolled during active infection. Source material: peripheral blood. This TCR was recovered from a woman aged 60 to 75 with COVID-19, enrolled during active disease.

Here the CDR3 reads CASSFRVGQGALNTEAFF. DNA of the CDR3: TGTGCCAGCAGCTTCCGGGTGGGACAGGGGGCCCTGAACACTGAAGCTTTCTTT. The chain is built from TRBV5-5 and TRBJ1-1; 12 bases fit TRBD1. Looked up from germline, CDR1 is SGHKS and CDR2 is YYEKEE (reference sequence). This CDR3 has 18 residues. The V and J ends lost 2 bases and 0 bases, in that order; junction bases with no gene match: 8.